The 21 T cell receptor beta chains reported below all come from one sample, sequenced in a study of CD8+ T cells in alopecia areata. Reverse transcribed after extraction, RNA yielded cDNA as the sequencing template. Measured with immunoSEQ multiplex PCR; TCRdb has only the in-frame clones, and not every one. This sample has 45,000 to 60,000 clones; 96% occur once, and the top ten carry roughly 26%. The specimen comprised CD8+ T cells sorted from blood, sampled at week 0. All receptors derive from a human donor with alopecia areata.

The chain has TRBV7-9 and TRBJ1-5, with TRBD1 matching over 7 bases. The CDR3 runs to 14 residues. V trimming: 5 bases; J trimming: 5 bases; junction bases outside the gene matches: 6. In germline, CDR1 is SEHNR, CDR2 FQNEAQ (reference sequence). Here the CDR3 DNA reads TGTGCCAGCAGCGAGACAGGGAGGGATCAGCCCCAGCATTTT. Its translation is CASSETGRDQPQHF.

The rearrangement joins TRBV4-3 to TRBJ2-3, with TRBD2 matching over 8 bases. Per the germline V gene, CDR1 is LGHNA and CDR2 is YSLEER. The V segment lost 0 bases and the J segment 6 bases; nucleotides outside the gene matches: 8. CDR3 length: 16 residues. The CDR3 region has the DNA TGCGCCAGCAGCCAAGACGTGGCGGGGGGCGCGGATACGCAGTATTTT. Amino acid sequence: CASSQDVAGGADTQYF.

The gene calls are TRBV5-1 and TRBJ2-1; a possible D gene is TRBD1 (8 bases). Germline CDR1 is SGHRS and CDR2 is YFSETQ. Trimming stripped 2 bases from V and 4 bases from J, with 22 bases between. The CDR3 sequence is 18 residues long. The CDR3 nucleotides are TGCGCCAGCAGCTTCACGAACTACAGGGGGGGAACGTACAATGAGCAGTTCTTC. Amino acids: CASSFTNYRGGTYNEQFF.

In this sample, this clone turned up once. The chain links TRBV7-9 to TRBJ2-1; 9 nucleotides agree with TRBD1. Germline loops: CDR1 SEHNR, CDR2 FQNEAQ (reference sequence). The CDR3 consists of 18 residues. Trimming removed 1 base from V and 10 bases from J; junction bases left unmatched: 17. CDR3 coding DNA: TGTGCCAGCAGCTTAGATCGGGGGACAGGGCCAAGGCGGGGCGAGCAGTTCTTC. Translated: CASSLDRGTGPRRGEQFF.

The V and J genes are TRBV13 and TRBJ1-5; D is unclear. Looked up from germline, CDR1 is PRHDT and CDR2 is FYEKMQ (reference sequence). The CDR3 loop spans 17 amino acids. Trimming removed 4 bases from V and 5 bases from J, with 21 bases in between. The CDR3 here is CASSYGPISAFDQPQHF. The DNA for the CDR3 is TGTGCCAGCAGCTACGGACCGATATCCGCCTTCGATCAGCCCCAGCATTTT.

The V gene is TRBV27, the J gene TRBJ2-1, with no clear D. Germline CDR1 MNHEY, CDR2 SMNVEV (reference sequence). The CDR3 extends over 14 amino acids. V gave up 1 base and J gave up 4 bases, with 8 bases separating them. In DNA form, the CDR3 reads TGTGCCAGCAGTTTATGGGCCGAATACAATGAGCAGTTCTTC. It encodes CASSLWAEYNEQFF.

The CDR3 is CASSPLVRNQPQHF. DNA for the CDR3: TGTGCCAGCAGCCCCCTCGTCCGCAATCAGCCCCAGCATTTT. The rearrangement joins TRBV5-6 to TRBJ1-5; D is uncertain. Germline values: CDR1 SGHDT, CDR2 YYEEEE. Trimming shortened V by 4 bases and J by 2 bases, and 10 bases separated the two germline ends. The CDR3 length is 14 residues.

This chain connects TRBV28 to TRBJ2-5; D is perhaps TRBD2 (6 bases). The J call may be wrong; the DNA end is better matched by TRBJ2-7. This CDR3 is built from 16 residues. Germline CDR1 is MDHEN and CDR2 is SYDVKM. This chain's CDR3 is CASSSLPQLALHEQYF. In DNA form, the CDR3 reads TGTGCCAGCAGTTCCTTACCCCAACTAGCACTCCACGAGCAGTACTTC.

The chain carries TRBV6-5 and TRBJ1-4, with D perhaps TRBD1 (5 bases). Germline V lookup: CDR1 MNHEY, CDR2 SVGAGI. Trimming left V 5 bases short and J 8 bases short, with 18 bases between. The CDR3 sequence is 15 residues long. The DNA for the CDR3 is TGTGCCAGCAGTCCCCTTGGAGGGGTGGGCGAAAAACTGTTTTTT. It encodes CASSPLGGVGEKLFF.

This clone occurred once. The chain carries TRBV29-1 and TRBJ2-3; unclear D gene. This CDR3 comprises 16 residues. Germline V gene lookup returns CDR1 SQVTM and CDR2 ANQGSEA. V was pared by 5 bases and J by 4 bases, with 22 bases between. DNA for the CDR3: TGCAGCGTTCTAGTACCGTCGGAATTCAACGCAGATACGCAGTATTTT. Its protein product is CSVLVPSEFNADTQYF.

The gene calls are TRBV27 and TRBJ1-1, with 8 nucleotides matching TRBD1. The germline V gene has CDR1 MNHEY and CDR2 SMNVEV (reference sequence). CDR3 length equals 15 residues. J was trimmed by 4 bases and V by 2 bases; bases with no gene match: 6. This CDR3 is CASSLSLTGGTEAFF. Here the CDR3 DNA reads TGTGCCAGCAGTTTAAGTTTAACAGGGGGCACTGAAGCTTTCTTT.

The gene calls are TRBV29-1 and TRBJ1-3; unclear D gene. Germline V gene data show CDR1 as SQVTM and CDR2 as ANQGSEA. V lost 4 bases to trimming and J lost 6 bases, with 10 bases between them. This CDR3 is built from 12 residues. In nucleotides, the CDR3 is TGCAGCGTTGCAATTAATCAAAACACCATATATTTT. As protein: CSVAINQNTIYF.

The chain uses TRBV15 and TRBJ2-1; TRBD1 or TRBD2 may be the D gene (5 bases each). Trimming cost V 5 bases and J 5 bases, with 13 bases left between them. Germline V lookup: CDR1 LNHNV, CDR2 YYDKDF (reference sequence). The CDR3 has 14 amino acids. In DNA form, the CDR3 reads TGTGCCACCAGCCCAGAGGGGCGGAACAATGAGCAGTTCTTC. It codes for CATSPEGRNNEQFF. Full variable domain (missing parts from reference TRBV15 and TRBJ2-1): DAMVIQNPRYQVTQFGKPVTLSCSQTLNHNVMYWYQQKSSQAPKLLFHYYDKDFNNEADTPDNFQSRRPNTSFCFLDIRSPGLGDTAMYLCATSPEGRNNEQFFGPGTRLTVL.

This clone was counted once. The V and J genes are TRBV6-8 and TRBJ2-1, with D possibly being TRBD1 (6 bases). The V end was cut by 6 bases, the J end by 0 bases, with 12 bases between. Per the germline V gene, CDR1 is MNHGY and CDR2 is SAAAGT. This CDR3 spans 15 amino acids. CDR3 nucleotides: TGTGCCAGCAGCCCGGGACAAAACTCCTACAATGAGCAGTTCTTC. Translation: CASSPGQNSYNEQFF.

This clone was seen once. The CDR3 DNA is TGTGCCAGCAGTTCCGGAAGACCTACGATGCAGTACTTC. Protein: CASSSGRPTMQYF. This rearrangement joins TRBV6-5 to TRBJ2-7; D uncertain. Germline V gene data show CDR1 as MNHEY and CDR2 as SVGAGI. This CDR3 comprises 13 residues. V lost 4 bases and J 9 bases, leaving 16 bases between the germline ends.

The chain employs TRBV7-9 and TRBJ2-5; D unresolved. Germline CDR1 is SEHNR and CDR2 is FQNEAQ (reference sequence). V was trimmed by 3 bases and J by 3 bases, leaving 8 bases between them. The CDR3 covers 13 residues. CDR3 sequence reads: CASSFAGEETQYF. The CDR3, as DNA: TGTGCCAGCAGCTTCGCTGGGGAAGAGACCCAGTACTTC.

The V call is TRBV5-6, the J call TRBJ2-1; D is unclear. V lost 4 bases and J 3 bases, leaving 11 bases between the germline ends. The CDR3 totals 14 residues. CDR1 SGHDT and CDR2 YYEEEE come from the germline V gene. Here the CDR3 DNA reads TGTGCCAGCAGCCAACCCGGTTTCTACAATGAGCAGTTCTTC. It is translated as CASSQPGFYNEQFF.

V and J are TRBV6-5 and TRBJ2-3; D is ambiguous. This CDR3 is built from 13 residues. The germline V and J ends were trimmed by 2 bases and 11 bases, with 14 bases remaining between them. Per germline, CDR1 MNHEY and CDR2 SVGAGI. CDR3 protein: CASSYANFGGQYF. CDR3 DNA: TGTGCCAGCAGTTACGCCAATTTTGGTGGGCAGTATTTT.

The chain has TRBV12-5 and TRBJ2-3; TRBD1 agrees at 9 bases. V shed 3 bases and J 3 bases; nucleotides not matched to a gene: 4. Germline V gene sequence: CDR1 LGHNT, CDR2 FRNRAP. The CDR3 is 15 amino acids. DNA of the CDR3: TGTGCTAGTGGTTTACCGACAGGGGGGACAGATACGCAGTATTTT. Residues: CASGLPTGGTDTQYF.

This clone was seen only once. V gene TRBV4-3 combines with J gene TRBJ2-7, with a weak D call TRBD2 (5 bases). The CDR3 has 15 amino acids. V lost 1 base and J lost 3, with 13 bases in between. The germline V gene has CDR1 LGHNA and CDR2 YSLEER. The CDR3 region is CASSQAPPGYYEQYF. The CDR3 DNA follows: TGCGCCAGCAGCCAAGCCCCGCCGGGGTACTACGAGCAGTACTTC.

This clone occurred a few times. The chain recombines TRBV10-3 with TRBJ1-1, with D hard to call. CDR1 and CDR2 (germline): ENHRY, SYGVKD. The CDR3 extends over 14 amino acids. V lost 0 bases, J lost 3 bases, and 8 bases lay in between. The CDR3 nucleotides read TGTGCCATCAGTGAGTCGGTCGGATACACTGAAGCTTTCTTT. Translation: CAISESVGYTEAFF.